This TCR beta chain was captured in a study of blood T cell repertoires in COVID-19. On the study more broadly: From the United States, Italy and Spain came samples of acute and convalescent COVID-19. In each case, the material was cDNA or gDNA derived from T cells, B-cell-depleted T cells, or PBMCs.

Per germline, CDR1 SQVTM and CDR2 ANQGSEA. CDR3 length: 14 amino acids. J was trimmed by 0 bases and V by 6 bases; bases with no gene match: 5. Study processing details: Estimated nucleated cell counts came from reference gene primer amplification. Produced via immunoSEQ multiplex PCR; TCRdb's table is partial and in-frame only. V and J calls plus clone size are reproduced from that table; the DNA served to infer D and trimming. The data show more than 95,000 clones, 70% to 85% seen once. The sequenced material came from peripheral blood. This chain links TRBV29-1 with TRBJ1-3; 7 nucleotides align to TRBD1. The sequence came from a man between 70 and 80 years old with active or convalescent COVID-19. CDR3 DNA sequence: TGCAGCGTGGCGACAGGGTCCTCTGGAAACACCATATATTTT. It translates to CSVATGSSGNTIYF.